A selection of T cell receptor beta chains follows, all from one sample in a study of radiotherapy plus CTLA-4 blockade in lung cancer. Repertoires were generated with immunoSEQ multiplex PCR, while TCRdb's copy carries only in-frame clones and drops some. The sample contains 90,000 to 100,000 clones, just over 85% of which appear only once. Sequencing used peripheral blood, obtained from a patient treated with radiotherapy plus ipilimumab. The receptor source for this set is a human donor with non-small cell lung cancer that progressed on radiotherapy plus ipilimumab. Each CDR3 is given with its conserved first and last residue. The order of the fields is CDR3 DNA, CDR3 protein, CDR3 length, clone size, J gene, D gene, V gene. D genes are given only for firm matches. Clone size is not always given. Where it is, it says once, few, many or a class for expanded clones.

TGTGCCAGCAGTTTATGGGGCCGGGGGCTGGAGACCCAGTACTTC	CASSLWGRGLETQYF	15	NA	TRBJ2-5	NA	TRBV27
TGTGCCAGCAGCGGATTGACAGGGGGGGTTCTAAAGTATGGCTACACCTTC	CASSGLTGGVLKYGYTF	17	NA	TRBJ1-2	TRBD1	TRBV9
TGTGCCAGCAGCTTACTTGCGGACGGAGGGACCCAGTACTTC	CASSLLADGGTQYF	14	NA	TRBJ2-5	NA	TRBV11-2
TGTGCCAGCAGCCCGGTGGGGAGAGATGATACGCAGTATTTT	CASSPVGRDDTQYF	14	NA	TRBJ2-3	NA	TRBV13
TGTGCCAGTAACAGGGGCCCGAACACTGAAGCTTTCTTT	CASNRGPNTEAFF	13	NA	TRBJ1-1	TRBD1	TRBV2
TGTGCCAGCAGTGAACAACTAGCGGGACCCTCCTACGAGCAGTACTTC	CASSEQLAGPSYEQYF	16	NA	TRBJ2-7	TRBD2	TRBV2
TGTGCCAGCAGCCCCCGAGGACAGGGGGATACAGATACGCAGTATTTT	CASSPRGQGDTDTQYF	16	NA	TRBJ2-3	TRBD1	TRBV7-3
TGCGCCAGCAGCTCCCCCCCGGGCACCGGGGAGCTGTTTTTT	CASSSPPGTGELFF	14	NA	TRBJ2-2	NA	TRBV5-1
TGTGCCAGCAGTTACGGGGACAGGCTGCCGGACACCATATATTTT	CASSYGDRLPDTIYF	15	once	TRBJ1-3	TRBD1	TRBV6-6
TGTGCCAGCAGCTTCAGGGACGGGGAGCTGTTTTTT	CASSFRDGELFF	12	NA	TRBJ2-2	NA	TRBV7-3
TGTGCCAGCAGCGTTGACTTACAGGGGGGAGGAGAGACCCAGTACTTC	CASSVDLQGGGETQYF	16	NA	TRBJ2-5	TRBD1	TRBV9
TGCGCCAGCAGCGGAACAACCCGACTAGCGGTAGACTACGAGCAGTACTTC	CASSGTTRLAVDYEQYF	17	NA	TRBJ2-7	TRBD2	TRBV5-1
TGTGCCAGCAGCGTATTTCTGGCGTCCTACAATGAGCAGTTCTTC	CASSVFLASYNEQFF	15	medium-sized	TRBJ2-1	NA	TRBV9
TGTGCCAGCAGTTTAAACAGGGGGGAGAACACTGAAGCTTTCTTT	CASSLNRGENTEAFF	15	NA	TRBJ1-1	TRBD1	TRBV6-5
TGTGCCAGCAGCCAGAGACTAGATTCCGAGCAGTACTTC	CASSQRLDSEQYF	13	few	TRBJ2-7	NA	TRBV4-2
TGTGCCAGCAGTTATAGCGGGACACACTTTATGGTTGGCAATGAGCAGTTCTTC	CASSYSGTHFMVGNEQFF	18	NA	TRBJ2-1	TRBD2	TRBV27
TGTGCTAGTGGTCCCCGGACAGCTTTGAACACTGAAGCTTTCTTT	CASGPRTALNTEAFF	15	NA	TRBJ1-1	NA	TRBV12-5
TGTGCCAGCAGTGTTCTGTTGAACACTGAAGCTTTCTTT	CASSVLLNTEAFF	13	NA	TRBJ1-1	NA	TRBV2
TGTGCCAGCAGCTTGGGTAGCGGGAGGCCGAACACCGGGGAGCTGTTTTTT	CASSLGSGRPNTGELFF	17	NA	TRBJ2-2	TRBD2	TRBV5-4
TGTGCCAGCAGCTCAGGGCTGGCGGGACGACCTAGCACAGATACGCAGTATTTT	CASSSGLAGRPSTDTQYF	18	NA	TRBJ2-3	NA	TRBV7-6
TGTGCCAGCAGCCCCACCCGAGGCGCTGAAGCTTTCTTT	CASSPTRGAEAFF	13	NA	TRBJ1-1	NA	TRBV7-6
TGTGCCAGCTCACCAGAGGACAGGGGGGGGATCAATGAGCAGTTCTTC	CASSPEDRGGINEQFF	16	NA	TRBJ2-1	TRBD1	TRBV18
TGTGCCAGCAGTACAGGGTTTGGAGGCACTGAAGCTTTCTTT	CASSTGFGGTEAFF	14	NA	TRBJ1-1	NA	TRBV6-1
TGCGCCAGCAGCCAAGATGGCGGACTAGCGGGAGTGGGTAATGAGCAGTTCTTC	CASSQDGGLAGVGNEQFF	18	NA	TRBJ2-1	TRBD2	TRBV4-1
TGTGCCAGCAGCTTGCGACCCCGGCAGGGGAACTATGGCTACACCTTC	CASSLRPRQGNYGYTF	16	NA	TRBJ1-2	NA	TRBV5-6
TGTGCCAGCAGTGAAGACAGGGGGCGCGGCTACGAGCAGTACTTC	CASSEDRGRGYEQYF	15	NA	TRBJ2-7	TRBD1	TRBV2
TGTGCCAGCAGTTCCTCCCCCGGATCCTCACAATTGGAGCAGTTCTTC	CASSSSPGSSQLEQFF	16	NA	TRBJ2-1	NA	TRBV2
TGTGCCAGCAGCTCCGGGACAGGGGATGGCTACACCTTC	CASSSGTGDGYTF	13	NA	TRBJ1-2	TRBD1	TRBV5-5
TGTGCCTGGGGTCCGACAGCCATGAACACTGAAGCTTTCTTT	CAWGPTAMNTEAFF	14	NA	TRBJ1-1	NA	TRBV30
TGCGCCAGCGGAGTACTAGCGGGAGGACGAGATGAGCAGTTCTTC	CASGVLAGGRDEQFF	15	NA	TRBJ2-1	TRBD2	TRBV5-1
TGCGCCAGCAGCCCTTTTGTAGCGGGAGGGCTCGAGCAGTACTTC	CASSPFVAGGLEQYF	15	NA	TRBJ2-7	TRBD2	TRBV4-1
TGTGCCAGCAGCCTCTCGGGACTATGGGCTTTCTTT	CASSLSGLWAFF	12	NA	TRBJ1-1	NA	TRBV7-9
TGTGCTAGCAGCTGGGGGCCCGGCTCGGGCAATGAGCAGTTCTTC	CASSWGPGSGNEQFF	15	NA	TRBJ2-1	NA	TRBV7-7
TGTGCCAGCTCGGGAAGGGGAGACTACGAGCAGTACTTC	CASSGRGDYEQYF	13	NA	TRBJ2-7	NA	TRBV18
TGCGCCAGCAGCAACGGACAGGGGGCGGGTAATGAAAAACTGTTTTTT	CASSNGQGAGNEKLFF	16	once	TRBJ1-4	TRBD1	TRBV4-1
TGTGCCAGTTCACCAGGGGGAGAAAAACTGTTTTTT	CASSPGGEKLFF	12	NA	TRBJ1-4	TRBD1	TRBV19
TGTGCCAGCAAAGCCCCAGGCTCTGGAAACACCATATATTTT	CASKAPGSGNTIYF	14	NA	TRBJ1-3	NA	TRBV6-5
TGTGCCAGCAGCGCCGGAACAGGGGGCTCTGGAAACACCATATATTTT	CASSAGTGGSGNTIYF	16	NA	TRBJ1-3	TRBD1	TRBV9
TGTGCCAGCAGTGAAACTGTGGTTACCTACGAGCAGTACTTC	CASSETVVTYEQYF	14	NA	TRBJ2-7	NA	TRBV6-1
TGCGCCAGCAGCCCAGGGGGAGTCAATCAGCCCCAGCATTTT	CASSPGGVNQPQHF	14	NA	TRBJ1-5	TRBD1	TRBV5-1
TGTGCCAGCAGCTCCATTAGTCAGACAGGGCGCTACGAGCAGTACTTC	CASSSISQTGRYEQYF	16	NA	TRBJ2-7	TRBD1	TRBV7-8
TGTGCCACCAGTCACGGGTATAGCAATCAGCCCCAGCATTTT	CATSHGYSNQPQHF	14	NA	TRBJ1-5	NA	TRBV15
TGCGCCAGCAGCATGGGACTAGCGGGCACAGATACGCAGTATTTT	CASSMGLAGTDTQYF	15	NA	TRBJ2-3	TRBD2	TRBV5-1
TGTGCCAGCAGTCCCAGGACAGGGAGAGATCAGCCCCAGCATTTT	CASSPRTGRDQPQHF	15	NA	TRBJ1-5	TRBD1	TRBV27
TGTGCCAGCAGTTACGACAGAACAGATACGCAGTATTTT	CASSYDRTDTQYF	13	NA	TRBJ2-3	NA	TRBV6-5
TGTGCCAGCAGCTCAAGGCCCGGGACTAGCGGTTACAATGAGCAGTTCTTC	CASSSRPGTSGYNEQFF	17	NA	TRBJ2-1	TRBD2	TRBV11-1
TGCAGTGCTACTGTGAACACTGAAGCTTTCTTT	CSATVNTEAFF	11	NA	TRBJ1-1	NA	TRBV20-1
TGCGCCAGCAGCCCATCGGGAGTTATCAATGAGCAGTTCTTC	CASSPSGVINEQFF	14	NA	TRBJ2-1	NA	TRBV5-1
TGTGCCAGCAGTCCCACCGGGGCATCCTACGAGCAGTACTTC	CASSPTGASYEQYF	14	NA	TRBJ2-7	NA	TRBV6-1
TGTGCCAGCAGTTATAGTCCGACAGGGAGGAATTACGAGCAGTACTTC	CASSYSPTGRNYEQYF	16	NA	TRBJ2-7	NA	TRBV27
TGTGCCAGCAGTGCTGCCTACGAGCAGTACTTC	CASSAAYEQYF	11	NA	TRBJ2-7	NA	TRBV6-1
TGTGCCAGTACCACAGGGGGCTTTCAGCCCCAGCATTTT	CASTTGGFQPQHF	13	NA	TRBJ1-5	TRBD1	TRBV28
TGTGCCAGCTCAACCGACAGGGGGGCCGGGGAGCTGTTTTTT	CASSTDRGAGELFF	14	NA	TRBJ2-2	TRBD1	TRBV18
TGTGCCAGCAGCCCGCAGGGGGAGAGGCCATACAATGAGCAGTTCTTC	CASSPQGERPYNEQFF	16	NA	TRBJ2-1	TRBD1	TRBV27